This TCR beta chain comes out of a study of blood T cell repertoires in COVID-19. Study context: From the United States, Italy and Spain came samples of acute and convalescent COVID-19. Sample material is recorded as cDNA or gDNA derived from T cells, B-cell-depleted T cells, or PBMCs.

Per the authors' pipeline: Researchers report that nucleated cell counts were estimated from reference gene primer amplification. The protocol was immunoSEQ multiplex PCR, while the TCRdb copy is restricted to in-frame clones and leaves out a portion. The V and J calls and the clone size are those of that table, but D and trimming were determined from the DNA. In the table there are roughly 230,000 clones, 70% to 90% of which are singletons. This CDR3 has 14 amino acids. The germline V gene encodes CDR1 SGDLS and CDR2 YYNGEE. J gave up 2 bases and V 4 bases, and 5 bases lay outside the gene matches. This clonotype was obtained from a man aged 40-50 years with acute or convalescent COVID-19. Material: peripheral blood. The rearrangement joins TRBV9 to TRBJ1-2, with 7 bases lining up with TRBD1. The CDR3 bases are TGTGCCAGCAGCCCGGGGACAGTCAACTATGGCTACACCTTC. Translating gives CASSPGTVNYGYTF.